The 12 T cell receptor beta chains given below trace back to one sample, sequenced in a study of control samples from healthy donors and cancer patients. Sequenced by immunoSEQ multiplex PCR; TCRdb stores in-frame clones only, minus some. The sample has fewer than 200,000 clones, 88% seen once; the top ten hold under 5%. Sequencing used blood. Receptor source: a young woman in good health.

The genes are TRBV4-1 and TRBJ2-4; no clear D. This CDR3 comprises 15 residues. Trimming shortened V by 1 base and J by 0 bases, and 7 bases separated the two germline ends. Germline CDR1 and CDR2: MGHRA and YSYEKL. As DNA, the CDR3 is TGCGCCAGCAGCCAAGTACGGTTAGCCAAAAACATTCAGTACTTC. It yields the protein CASSQVRLAKNIQYF.

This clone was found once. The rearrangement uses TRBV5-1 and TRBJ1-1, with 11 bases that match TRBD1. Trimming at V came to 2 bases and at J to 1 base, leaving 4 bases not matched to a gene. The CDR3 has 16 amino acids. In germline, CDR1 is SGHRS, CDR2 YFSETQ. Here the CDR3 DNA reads TGCGCCAGCAGCTTAGGACAGGGGGCGAGGAACACTGAAGCTTTCTTT. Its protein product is CASSLGQGARNTEAFF.

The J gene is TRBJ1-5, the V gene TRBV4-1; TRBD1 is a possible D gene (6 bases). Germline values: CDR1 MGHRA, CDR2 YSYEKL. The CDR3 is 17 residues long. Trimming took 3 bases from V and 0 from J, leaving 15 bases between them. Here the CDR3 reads CASSQNHREYSNQPQHF. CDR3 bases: TGCGCCAGCAGCCAGAACCACAGGGAATATAGCAATCAGCCCCAGCATTTT.

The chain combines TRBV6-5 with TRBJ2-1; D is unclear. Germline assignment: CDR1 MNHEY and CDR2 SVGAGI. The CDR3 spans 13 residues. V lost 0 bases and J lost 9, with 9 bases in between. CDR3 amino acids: CASSYSTTGEQFF. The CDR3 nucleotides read TGTGCCAGCAGTTACTCGACAACGGGTGAGCAGTTCTTC.

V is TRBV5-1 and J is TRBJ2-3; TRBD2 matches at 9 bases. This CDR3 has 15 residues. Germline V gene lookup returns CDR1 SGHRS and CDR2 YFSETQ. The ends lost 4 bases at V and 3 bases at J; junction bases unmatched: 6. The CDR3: CASSPRGGVTDTQYF. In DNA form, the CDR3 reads TGCGCCAGCAGCCCCCGCGGGGGGGTAACAGATACGCAGTATTTT.

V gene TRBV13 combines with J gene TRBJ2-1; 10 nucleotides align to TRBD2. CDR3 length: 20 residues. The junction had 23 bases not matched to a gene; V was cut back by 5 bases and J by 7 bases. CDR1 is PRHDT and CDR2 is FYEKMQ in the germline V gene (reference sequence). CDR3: CASSLRGGAGGPFRRNEQFF. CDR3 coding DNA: TGTGCCAGCAGCCTCCGGGGGGGAGCGGGAGGGCCCTTTCGGAGAAATGAGCAGTTCTTC.

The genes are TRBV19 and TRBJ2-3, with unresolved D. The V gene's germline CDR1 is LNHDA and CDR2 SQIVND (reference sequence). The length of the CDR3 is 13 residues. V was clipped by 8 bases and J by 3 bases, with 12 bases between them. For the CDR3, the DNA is TGTGCCAGTCGGACGGGTGAAACAGATACGCAGTATTTT. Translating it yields CASRTGETDTQYF.

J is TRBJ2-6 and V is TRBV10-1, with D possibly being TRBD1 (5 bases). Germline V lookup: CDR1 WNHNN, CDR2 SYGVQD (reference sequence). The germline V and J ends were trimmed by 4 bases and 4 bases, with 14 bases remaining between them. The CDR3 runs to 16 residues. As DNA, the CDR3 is TGCGCCAGCAGTGGGGGTTCAGGGTCCGGGGCCAACGTCCTGACTTTC. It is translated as CASSGGSGSGANVLTF.

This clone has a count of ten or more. CDR3 residues: CASSLGREFVQFF. The DNA for the CDR3 is TGTGCCAGCAGTCTGGGGCGGGAGTTTGTGCAGTTCTTC. V and J are TRBV27 and TRBJ2-1, with 7 positions matching TRBD2. This CDR3 comprises 13 residues. J lost 12 bases, V lost 5 bases, and 10 bases had no gene match. CDR1 is MNHEY and CDR2 is SMNVEV in the germline V gene (reference sequence).

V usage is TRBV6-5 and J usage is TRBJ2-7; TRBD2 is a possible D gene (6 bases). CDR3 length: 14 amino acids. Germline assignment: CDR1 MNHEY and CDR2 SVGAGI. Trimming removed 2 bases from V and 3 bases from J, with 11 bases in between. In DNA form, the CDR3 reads TGTGCCAGCAGTTACAGTTGGGAGGACTACGAGCAGTACTTC. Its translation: CASSYSWEDYEQYF.

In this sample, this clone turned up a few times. The CDR3 coding sequence is TGTGCCAGCAGCCAGGCCGGGACAGGAGTTGAAAAACTGTTTTTT. Its translation: CASSQAGTGVEKLFF. This rearrangement joins TRBV3-1 (or the pseudogene TRBV3-2) to TRBJ1-4, with 8 bases identical to TRBD1. The J segment lost 7 bases and the V segment lost 3 bases, leaving 7 bases of the junction unmatched. This CDR3 region has 15 residues. CDR1 is LGHDT and CDR2 is YNNKEL in the germline V gene (reference sequence).

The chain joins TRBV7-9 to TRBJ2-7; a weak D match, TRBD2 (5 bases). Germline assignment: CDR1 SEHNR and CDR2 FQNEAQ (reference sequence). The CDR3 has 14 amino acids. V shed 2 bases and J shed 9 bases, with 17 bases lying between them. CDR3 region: CASSLSSPGKGQYF. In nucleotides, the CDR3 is TGTGCCAGCAGCTTAAGCTCCCCCGGGAAGGGGCAGTACTTC. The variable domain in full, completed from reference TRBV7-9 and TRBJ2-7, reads DTGVSQNPRHKITKRGQNVTFRCDPISEHNRLYWYRQTLGQGPEFLTYFQNEAQLEKSRLLSDRFSAERPKGSFSTLEIQRTEQGDSAMYLCASSLSSPGKGQYFGPGTRLTVT.